This T cell receptor beta chain was obtained from a study of radiotherapy plus CTLA-4 blockade in lung cancer. TCRdb's table, derived via immunoSEQ multiplex PCR, lists solely in-frame clones and lacks some. The top ten clones hold 5.8% of a sample with fewer than 45,000 clones, around 83% of them seen once. This clone has a single count. Germline V gene sequence: CDR1 SGHDN, CDR2 FVKESK. CDR3 length: 18 residues. The trim removed 4 bases at V and 4 bases at J, leaving 8 bases unmatched. People whose metastatic non-small-cell lung cancer was chemo-refractory got focal radiation along with CTLA-4 blockade by ipilimumab.

Sequencing was performed on peripheral blood, taken from a patient treated with radiotherapy plus ipilimumab. The TCR was taken from a human donor with non-small cell lung cancer who had stable disease on radiotherapy plus ipilimumab. The rearrangement uses TRBV14 and TRBJ2-6; 12 positions match TRBD2. The DNA for the CDR3 is TGTGCCAGCAGCCCCAGACTAGCGGGAGTAATGGGGGCCAACGTCCTGACTTTC. It codes for CASSPRLAGVMGANVLTF.